The 27 T cell receptor beta chains below all came from one sample that was sequenced in a study of CD8 T cells in ankylosing spondylitis (dated 2017 in TCRdb). The library was produced with 5' RACE. This sample was sequenced with an Illumina HiSeq 2500. TCRdb cleaned the public reads at Q25 with fastp, built clones with MiXCR and kept in-frame beta chains. Each record represents a unique CDR3 protein, reported with the most common genes and DNA among its rows. The table for this sample lists more than 200,000 distinct CDR3 sequences; roughly a quarter of them were counted only once. The ten largest clones represent approximately 0.61% of the sample. Input material: blood, either unsorted or a sorted T cell fraction (not recorded which). These receptor sequences come from a male donor with ankylosing spondylitis or in good health (not recorded which).

In its sample, this clonotype was seen many times. The chain uses TRBV25-1 and TRBJ1-2, with 8 bases aligning to TRBD1. Germline values: CDR1 MGHDK, CDR2 SYGVNS. V shed 3 bases, J shed 6 bases, and the junction held 9 bases outside the gene matches. This CDR3 spans 15 amino acids. CDR3 region: CASSDSPDRGDGYTF. DNA for the CDR3: TGTGCCAGCAGTGATTCCCCCGACAGGGGTGATGGCTACACCTTC.

This clonotype was recorded many times. V is TRBV20-1 and J is TRBJ1-2; no firm D call. This CDR3 is 11 amino acids long. Per the germline V gene, CDR1 is DFQATT and CDR2 is SNEGSKA (reference sequence). Written as DNA, the CDR3 is TGCGGCCTTGGCGGTAACTATGGCTACACCTTC. This encodes CGLGGNYGYTF.

This clonotype was seen a handful of times. This chain links TRBV5-5 with TRBJ2-5; TRBD2 agrees at 9 bases. Germline V CDR1 and CDR2: SGHKS, YYEKEE (reference sequence). The CDR3 runs to 17 residues. The trim removed 0 bases at V and 1 base at J, leaving 7 bases unmatched. The CDR3 region is CASSLVGSGGIQETQYF. CDR3 nucleotides: TGTGCCAGCAGCTTGGTGGGTAGCGGGGGTATCCAAGAGACCCAGTACTTC.

V and J are TRBV20-1 and TRBJ1-2; TRBD1 might be the D (6 bases). Germline V gene data show CDR1 as DFQATT and CDR2 as SNEGSKA (reference sequence). Trimming shortened V by 0 bases and J by 6 bases, and 17 bases separated the two germline ends. The CDR3 is made up of 15 amino acids. CDR3 in amino acids: CSARDTGGHRDGYTF. The DNA of the CDR3 is TGCAGTGCTAGAGATACGGGGGGCCACCGGGATGGCTACACCTTC.

This clonotype was seen a few times. V and J are TRBV12-3 or TRBV12-4 and TRBJ2-7, with D maybe TRBD1 (5 bases). The CDR3 is 13 residues long. V lost 1 base, J lost 7 bases, and 11 bases lay in between. CDR3 DNA sequence: TGTGCCAGCAGTTTAGACCAAAGGGGAGAGCAGTACTTC. Encoded protein: CASSLDQRGEQYF.

This clonotype was detected ten times or more. This rearrangement joins TRBV10-3 to TRBJ1-2, with D unresolved. Trimming removed 2 bases at V and 6 bases at J, with 10 bases between. The length of the CDR3 is 13 residues. The germline V gene encodes CDR1 ENHRY and CDR2 SYGVKD. In DNA form, the CDR3 reads TGTGCCATCAGTGAGCGGCCCCGGGATGGCTACACCTTC. Encoded protein: CAISERPRDGYTF.

This clonotype was seen a few times. The V and J genes are TRBV20-1 and TRBJ2-7; tentative D call: TRBD2 (5 bases). This CDR3 region has 12 residues. Between the trimmed V and J ends, which lost 6 bases and 2 bases, there was a span of 11 bases. In germline, CDR1 is DFQATT, CDR2 SNEGSKA (reference sequence). CDR3 protein: CSAEPGTYEQYF. The CDR3 DNA reads as TGCAGTGCGGAACCGGGGACCTACGAGCAGTACTTC.

This clonotype was counted ten times or more. This chain uses TRBV20-1 with TRBJ2-2; perhaps TRBD1 as D (5 bases). Trimming shortened V by 4 bases and J by 1 base, and 13 bases separated the two germline ends. CDR1 and CDR2 from the germline V gene are DFQATT and SNEGSKA (reference sequence). This CDR3 region has 15 residues. The CDR3 DNA sequence: TGCAGTGCTAACCCCTCGACAGTGAACACCGGGGAGCTGTTTTTT. Translating gives CSANPSTVNTGELFF.

This clonotype was detected a few times. The V call is TRBV20-1, the J call TRBJ2-1, with no clear D. The germline V and J ends were trimmed by 2 bases and 12 bases, with 8 bases remaining between them. CDR1 and CDR2 from the germline V gene are DFQATT and SNEGSKA (reference sequence). This CDR3 has 10 amino acids. The chain's CDR3 is CSARWLGQFF. The CDR3 DNA reads TGCAGTGCTAGATGGTTGGGGCAGTTCTTC.

The J gene is TRBJ1-2, the V gene TRBV12-3 or TRBV12-4; D is unclear. This CDR3 has 15 residues. Trimming cost V 7 bases and J 7 bases, with 22 bases left between them. CDR3 in DNA: TGTGCCAGCAACCCGAGCGGACCGGATGGAGGTGGCTACACCTTC. It translates to CASNPSGPDGGGYTF.

This clonotype was detected only once. The chain joins TRBV7-2 to TRBJ1-5; D is possibly TRBD1 (6 bases). Trimming stripped 5 bases from V and 5 bases from J, with 13 bases between. Germline V gives CDR1 SGHTA, CDR2 FQGNSA. This CDR3 has 14 amino acids. CDR3 in amino acids: CASSPNREDQPQHF. CDR3 DNA sequence: TGTGCCAGCAGCCCCAACAGGGAAGATCAGCCCCAGCATTTT.

The table lists this clonotype with a few counts. The J gene is TRBJ2-1, the V gene TRBV20-1; TRBD2 agrees at 7 bases. This CDR3 is 16 amino acids long. The V gene end was trimmed by 0 bases and the J gene end by 3 bases; junction bases not matched to a gene: 8. In germline, CDR1 is DFQATT, CDR2 SNEGSKA (reference sequence). CDR3: CSARDLASGVYNEQFF. The CDR3 coding sequence is TGCAGTGCTAGAGATCTGGCTAGCGGAGTCTACAATGAGCAGTTCTTC.

This clonotype was detected ten times or more. This chain links TRBV20-1 with TRBJ1-6; D is undetermined. The V end lost 1 base, the J end lost 9 bases, and 10 bases lay between the germline ends. Germline lookup yields CDR1 DFQATT and CDR2 SNEGSKA (reference sequence). The CDR3 length is 13 residues. The CDR3 loop is CSARGGLVSPLHF. The CDR3 nucleotides read TGCAGTGCTAGAGGCGGGCTAGTTTCACCCCTCCACTTT.

V usage is TRBV20-1 and J usage is TRBJ2-5, with 13 bases fitting TRBD2. The J segment lost 7 bases and the V segment lost 5 bases, leaving 13 bases of the junction unmatched. There are 16 residues in the CDR3. Germline CDR1 and CDR2: DFQATT and SNEGSKA (reference sequence). Written as DNA, the CDR3 is TGCAGTGCTGGCCCTCCGACTAGCGGGGGGCTGGGGACCCAGTACTTC. Protein: CSAGPPTSGGLGTQYF.

This clonotype showed up many times. This chain links TRBV10-3 with TRBJ2-1; TRBD1 matches at 7 bases. The CDR3 loop spans 14 amino acids. Per germline, CDR1 ENHRY and CDR2 SYGVKD. Trimming cost V 5 bases and J 4 bases; bases outside gene matches: 5. This CDR3 is CAISRQGGYNEQFF. The CDR3 DNA sequence: TGTGCCATCAGTAGACAGGGCGGTTACAATGAGCAGTTCTTC.

The chain joins TRBV18 to TRBJ1-2, with a tentative D call TRBD1 (5 bases). The V and J ends lost 2 bases and 8 bases respectively, with 12 bases between them. This CDR3 contains 13 residues. Germline CDR1 reads KGHSH; CDR2 reads LQKENI. The CDR3 spells CASSPSRVRGYTF. CDR3 in DNA: TGTGCCAGCTCACCATCCAGGGTGAGAGGCTACACCTTC.

The sample holds a few counts of this clonotype. V usage is TRBV20-1 and J usage is TRBJ2-7; D is ambiguous. CDR3 size: 14 residues. Trimming pared 5 bases from V and 2 bases from J, leaving 16 bases between. Germline CDR1 DFQATT, CDR2 SNEGSKA (reference sequence). The CDR3 sequence: CSASPGRTPYEQYF. For the CDR3, the DNA is TGCAGTGCTTCGCCCGGACGTACCCCCTACGAGCAGTACTTC.

This clonotype was detected many times. In nucleotides, the CDR3 is TGTGCCACCCGAAGAAGTAGCGGGGGGGCCTTCTACGAGCAGTACTTC. It specifies CATRRSSGGAFYEQYF. The rearrangement links TRBV3-1 to TRBJ2-7, with 11 bases identical to TRBD2. Per germline, CDR1 LGHDT and CDR2 YNNKEL (reference sequence). V was pared by 10 bases and J by 3 bases, with 14 bases of the junction left unmatched. The CDR3 contains 16 residues.

The table lists this clonotype with a few counts. This rearrangement joins TRBV6-1 to TRBJ2-6; a weak D match, TRBD2 (6 bases). Germline V gene lookup returns CDR1 MNHNS and CDR2 SASEGT. V was pared by 6 bases and J by 2 bases, with 8 bases between. This CDR3 spans 14 amino acids. CDR3 in DNA: TGTGCCAGCAGGGGGGGAACTGGGGCCAACGTCCTGACTTTC. Translating gives CASRGGTGANVLTF.

This clonotype appeared many times. The rearrangement joins TRBV3-1 to TRBJ2-7; TRBD1 matches at 9 bases. The ends lost 0 bases at V and 3 bases at J; junction bases unmatched: 6. This CDR3 region has 16 residues. Germline V gene data show CDR1 as LGHDT and CDR2 as YNNKEL (reference sequence). The DNA for the CDR3 is TGTGCCAGCAGCCAAGATGGGACAGGGAGGTTCTACGAGCAGTACTTC. It encodes CASSQDGTGRFYEQYF.

The sample holds many counts of this clonotype. The V gene is TRBV12-3 or TRBV12-4, the J gene TRBJ2-3, with D perhaps matching TRBD2 (5 bases). The CDR3 covers 15 residues. The V end lost 2 bases, the J end lost 2 bases, and 11 bases lay between the germline ends. CDR3 nucleotide sequence: TGTGCCAGCAGTTTAAGGTCGGGGAACACAGATACGCAGTATTTT. It translates to CASSLRSGNTDTQYF.

In DNA, the CDR3 is TGCAGTGCTAGAGCCCCCGGGCCCGGTAGGGATGGCTACACCTTC. Translated: CSARAPGPGRDGYTF. This sequence joins TRBV20-1 and TRBJ1-2, with unresolved D. CDR3 length: 15 residues. Deletions cut 1 base from V and 6 bases from J, with 18 bases between. Germline V gene lookup returns CDR1 DFQATT and CDR2 SNEGSKA (reference sequence).

This clonotype was counted many times. V and J are TRBV20-1 and TRBJ2-5; TRBD1 matches at 8 bases. This CDR3 region has 13 residues. Losses at the gene ends were 5 bases for V and 2 bases for J; bases not matched to a gene: 4. In germline, CDR1 is DFQATT, CDR2 SNEGSKA (reference sequence). In DNA form, the CDR3 reads TGCAGTGCTCCTAGGACAGGGCAAGAGACCCAGTACTTC. Translation: CSAPRTGQETQYF.

The genes are TRBV20-1 and TRBJ1-6; 7 bases match TRBD1. The CDR3 has 15 residues. The germline V gene has CDR1 DFQATT and CDR2 SNEGSKA (reference sequence). V lost 4 bases and J lost 8; bases outside the gene matches: 11. CDR3 in amino acids: CSATPTGTGDSPLHF. The CDR3 region has the DNA TGCAGTGCTACTCCGACAGGGACGGGTGATTCACCCCTCCACTTT.

This clonotype was observed at least ten times. The J gene is TRBJ2-7, the V gene TRBV12-3 or TRBV12-4, with D uncertain. The V end lost 3 bases, the J end lost 6 bases, and 18 bases lay between the germline ends. This CDR3 contains 15 residues. CDR3 bases: TGTGCCAGCAGTTTTGGGTTCTTGTCACATTCCGAGCAGTACTTC. Encoded protein: CASSFGFLSHSEQYF.

The chain couples TRBV10-3 to TRBJ2-7; 14 nucleotides align to TRBD2. Unmatched junction bases numbered 3, after V lost 6 bases and J lost 2 bases. The V gene's germline CDR1 is ENHRY and CDR2 SYGVKD. This CDR3 has 15 residues. The CDR3 DNA sequence: TGTGCCATCAGGGGGACTAGCGGGGGTACCTACGAGCAGTACTTC. Encoded protein: CAIRGTSGGTYEQYF.

This clonotype was detected many times. The chain employs TRBV12-3 or TRBV12-4 and TRBJ2-1; 10 bases match TRBD2. The V segment lost 5 bases and the J segment 15 bases; nucleotides outside the gene matches: 19. CDR3 size: 16 residues. The CDR3 protein is CASSPSASGGRASPFF. As DNA, the CDR3 is TGTGCCAGCAGTCCTTCTGCTAGCGGGGGAAGGGCGTCGCCGTTCTTC.